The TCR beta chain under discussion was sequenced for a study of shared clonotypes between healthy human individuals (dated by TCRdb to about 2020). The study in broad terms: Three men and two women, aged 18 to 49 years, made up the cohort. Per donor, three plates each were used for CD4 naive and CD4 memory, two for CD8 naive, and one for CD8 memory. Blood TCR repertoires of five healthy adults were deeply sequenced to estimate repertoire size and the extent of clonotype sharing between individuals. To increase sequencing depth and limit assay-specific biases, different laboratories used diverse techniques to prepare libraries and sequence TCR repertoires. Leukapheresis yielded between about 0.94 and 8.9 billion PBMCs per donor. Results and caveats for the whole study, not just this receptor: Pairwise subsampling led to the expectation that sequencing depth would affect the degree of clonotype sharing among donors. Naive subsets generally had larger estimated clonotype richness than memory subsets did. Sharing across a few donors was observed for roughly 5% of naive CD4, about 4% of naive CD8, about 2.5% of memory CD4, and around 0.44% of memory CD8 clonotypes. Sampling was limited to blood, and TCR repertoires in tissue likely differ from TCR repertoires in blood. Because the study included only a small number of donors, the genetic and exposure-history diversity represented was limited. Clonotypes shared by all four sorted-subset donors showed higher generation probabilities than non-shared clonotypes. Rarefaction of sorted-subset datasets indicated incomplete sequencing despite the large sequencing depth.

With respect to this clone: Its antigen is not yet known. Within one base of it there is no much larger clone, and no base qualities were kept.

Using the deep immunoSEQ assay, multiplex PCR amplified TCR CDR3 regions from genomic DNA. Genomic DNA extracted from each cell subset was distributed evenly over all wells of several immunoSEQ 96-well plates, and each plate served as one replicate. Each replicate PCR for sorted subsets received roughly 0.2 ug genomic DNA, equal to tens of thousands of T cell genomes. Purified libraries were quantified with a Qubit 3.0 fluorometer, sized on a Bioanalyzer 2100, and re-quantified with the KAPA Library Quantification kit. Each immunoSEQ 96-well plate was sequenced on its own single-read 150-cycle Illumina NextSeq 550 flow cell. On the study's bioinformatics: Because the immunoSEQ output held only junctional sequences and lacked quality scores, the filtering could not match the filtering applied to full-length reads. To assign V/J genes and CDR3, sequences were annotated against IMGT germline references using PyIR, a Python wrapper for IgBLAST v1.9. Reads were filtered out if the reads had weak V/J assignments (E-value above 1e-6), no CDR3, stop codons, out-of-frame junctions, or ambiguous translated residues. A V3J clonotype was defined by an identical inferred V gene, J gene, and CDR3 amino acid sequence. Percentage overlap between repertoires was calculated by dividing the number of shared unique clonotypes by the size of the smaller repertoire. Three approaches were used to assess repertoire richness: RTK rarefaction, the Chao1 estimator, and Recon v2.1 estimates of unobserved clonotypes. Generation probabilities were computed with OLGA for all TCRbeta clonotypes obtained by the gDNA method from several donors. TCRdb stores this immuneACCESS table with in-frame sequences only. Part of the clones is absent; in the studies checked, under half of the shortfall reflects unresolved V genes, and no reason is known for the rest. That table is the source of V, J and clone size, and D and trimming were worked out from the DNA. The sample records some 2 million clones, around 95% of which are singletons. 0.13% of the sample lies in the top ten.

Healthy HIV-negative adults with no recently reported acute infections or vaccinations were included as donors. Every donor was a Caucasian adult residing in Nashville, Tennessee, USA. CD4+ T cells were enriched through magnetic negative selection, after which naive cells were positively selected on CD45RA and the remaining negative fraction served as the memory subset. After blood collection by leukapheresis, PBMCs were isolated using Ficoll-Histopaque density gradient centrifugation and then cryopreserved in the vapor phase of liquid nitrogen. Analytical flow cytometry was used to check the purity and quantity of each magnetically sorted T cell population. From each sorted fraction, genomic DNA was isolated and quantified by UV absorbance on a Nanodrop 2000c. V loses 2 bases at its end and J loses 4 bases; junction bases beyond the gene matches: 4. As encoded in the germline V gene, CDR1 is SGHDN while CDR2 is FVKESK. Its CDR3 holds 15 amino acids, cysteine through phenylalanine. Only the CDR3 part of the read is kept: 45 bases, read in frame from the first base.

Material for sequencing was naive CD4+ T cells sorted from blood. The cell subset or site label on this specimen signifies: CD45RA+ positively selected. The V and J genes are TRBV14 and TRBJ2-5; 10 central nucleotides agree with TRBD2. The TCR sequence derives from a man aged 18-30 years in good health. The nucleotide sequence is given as TGTGCCAGCAGCCAACGAGCGGGAGGGCCAGAGACCCAGTACTTC. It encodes CASSQRAGGPETQYF.